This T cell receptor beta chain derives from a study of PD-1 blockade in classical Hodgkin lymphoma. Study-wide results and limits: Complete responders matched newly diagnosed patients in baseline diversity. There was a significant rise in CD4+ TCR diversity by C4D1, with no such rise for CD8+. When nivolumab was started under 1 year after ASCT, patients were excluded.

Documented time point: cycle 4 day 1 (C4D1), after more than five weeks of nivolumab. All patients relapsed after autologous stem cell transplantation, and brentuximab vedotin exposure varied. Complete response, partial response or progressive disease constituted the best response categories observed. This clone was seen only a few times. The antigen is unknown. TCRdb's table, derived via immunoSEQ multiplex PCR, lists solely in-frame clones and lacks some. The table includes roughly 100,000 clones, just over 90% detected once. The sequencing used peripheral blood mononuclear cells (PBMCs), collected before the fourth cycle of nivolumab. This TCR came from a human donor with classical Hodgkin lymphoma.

The DNA of the CDR3 is TGTGCCAGCAGCTTAGAGGGGGTGGGCACTGAAGCTTTCTTT. Translation: CASSLEGVGTEAFF. This chain uses TRBV7-9 with TRBJ1-1; weak D call: TRBD1 (6 bases). V lost 1 base and J lost 4, with 10 bases in between. Germline values: CDR1 SEHNR, CDR2 FQNEAQ (reference sequence). This CDR3 has 14 residues.